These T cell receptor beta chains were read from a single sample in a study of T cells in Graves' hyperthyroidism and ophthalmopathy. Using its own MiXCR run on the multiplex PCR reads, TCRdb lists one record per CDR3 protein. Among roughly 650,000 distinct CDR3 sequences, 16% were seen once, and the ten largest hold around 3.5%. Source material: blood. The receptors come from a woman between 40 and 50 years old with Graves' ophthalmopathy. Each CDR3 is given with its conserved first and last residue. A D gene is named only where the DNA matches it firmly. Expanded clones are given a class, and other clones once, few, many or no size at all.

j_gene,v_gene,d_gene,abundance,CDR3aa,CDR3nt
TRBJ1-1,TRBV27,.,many,CASSLKAHTEAFF,TGTGCCAGCAGTTTAAAGGCCCACACTGAAGCTTTCTTT
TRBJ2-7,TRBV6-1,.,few,CASNGGIGEQYF,TGTGCCAGCAATGGGGGGATCGGGGAGCAGTACTTC
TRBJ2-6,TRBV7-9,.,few,CASSLNSLSGANVLTF,TGTGCCAGCAGCTTAAACAGCTTATCTGGGGCCAACGTCCTGACTTTC
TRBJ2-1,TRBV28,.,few,CASSLWSGAHYNEQFF,TGTGCCAGCAGTTTATGGTCTGGGGCACACTACAATGAGCAGTTCTTC
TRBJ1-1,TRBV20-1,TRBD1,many,CSARDVEGAFGTEAFF,TGCAGTGCTAGAGATGTGGAGGGGGCGTTCGGAACTGAAGCTTTCTTT
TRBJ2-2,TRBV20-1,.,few,CSARELEALGRGELFF,TGCAGTGCTAGAGAATTAGAGGCACTTGGGCGCGGGGAGCTGTTTTTT
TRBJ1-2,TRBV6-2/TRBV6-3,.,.,CASSSQKSYGYTF,TGTGCCAGCAGTTCACAGAAATCCTATGGCTACACCTTC
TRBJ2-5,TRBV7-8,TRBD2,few,CASSLAFAGGARETQYF,TGTGCCAGCAGCTTAGCGTTTGCGGGGGGGGCCCGGGAGACCCAGTACTTC
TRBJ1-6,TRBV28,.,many,CASSLLSQYNSPLHF,TGTGCCAGCAGTTTATTGAGCCAGTATAATTCACCCCTCCACTTT
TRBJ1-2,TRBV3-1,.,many,CASSPARGEGYGYTF,TGTGCCAGCAGCCCGGCCCGGGGGGAAGGCTATGGCTACACCTTC
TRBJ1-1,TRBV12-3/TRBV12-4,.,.,CASSNARANTEAFF,TGTGCCAGCAGTAACGCCAGGGCGAACACTGAAGCTTTCTTT
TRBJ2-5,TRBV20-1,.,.,CSARVGGSQETQYF,TGCAGTGCTAGAGTTGGGGGATCTCAAGAGACCCAGTACTTC
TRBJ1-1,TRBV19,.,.,CASSIDAGRAGAFF,TGTGCCAGTAGTATAGACGCTGGCAGGGCGGGAGCTTTCTTT
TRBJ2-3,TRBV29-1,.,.,CSAVQLPYTDTQYF,TGCAGCGCTGTGCAACTACCGTACACAGATACGCAGTATTTT
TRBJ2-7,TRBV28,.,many,CASRPPPAAFDEQYF,TGTGCCAGCAGACCCCCCCCGGCCGCGTTCGACGAGCAGTACTTC
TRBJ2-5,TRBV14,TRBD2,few,CASSHRLRFAGRQETQYF,TGTGCCAGCAGCCACCGCTTAAGATTTGCCGGGAGGCAAGAGACCCAGTACTTC
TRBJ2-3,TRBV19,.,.,CASSLYSRDTQYF,TGTGCCAGTAGTTTGTACTCGCGGGATACGCAGTATTTT
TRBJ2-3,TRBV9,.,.,CASSGGHTDTQYF,TGTGCCAGCAGCGGGGGGCACACAGATACGCAGTATTTT
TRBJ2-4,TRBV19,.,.,CASSPSGWANIQYF,TGTGCCAGTAGTCCAAGCGGGTGGGCAAACATTCAGTACTTC
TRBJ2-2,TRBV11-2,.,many,CASSITNTGELFF,TGTGCCAGCAGCATAACGAACACCGGGGAGCTGTTTTTT
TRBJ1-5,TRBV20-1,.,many,CSARVGGEGNQPQHF,TGCAGTGCTAGAGTAGGGGGAGAGGGCAATCAGCCCCAGCATTTT
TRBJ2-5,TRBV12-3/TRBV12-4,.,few,CASTLLGGLETQYF,TGTGCCAGCACCCTCCTTGGGGGCTTAGAGACCCAGTACTTC
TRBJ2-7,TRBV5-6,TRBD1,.,CASSQDRGAAYEQYF,TGTGCCAGCAGCCAGGACAGGGGAGCCGCCTACGAGCAGTACTTC
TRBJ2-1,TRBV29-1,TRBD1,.,CSVDRTGEGEQFF,TGCAGCGTGGACAGAACAGGGGAAGGCGAGCAGTTCTTC
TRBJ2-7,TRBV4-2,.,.,CASSPSRYYEQYF,TGTGCCAGCAGCCCCAGTCGCTACTACGAGCAGTACTTC
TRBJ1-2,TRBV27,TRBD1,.,CASSRQGTGGYTF,TGTGCCAGCAGTCGACAGGGGACAGGGGGCTACACCTTC
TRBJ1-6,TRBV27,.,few,CASRRGLVINSPLHF,TGTGCCAGCAGGAGGGGGTTGGTAATTAATTCACCCCTCCACTTT
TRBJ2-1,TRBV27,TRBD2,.,CASSFSGLAGSYNEQFF,TGTGCCAGCAGTTTCTCGGGACTAGCGGGCTCCTACAATGAGCAGTTCTTC
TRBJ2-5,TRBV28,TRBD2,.,CASTPRTSGRAGKETQYF,TGTGCCAGCACACCCCGGACTAGCGGGAGGGCCGGGAAAGAGACCCAGTACTTC
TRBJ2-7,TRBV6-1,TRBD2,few,CASGHGRAYEQYF,TGTGCCAGCGGGCACGGGAGGGCCTACGAGCAGTACTTC
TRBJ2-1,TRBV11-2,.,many,CASSSGEQFF,TGTGCCAGCAGCTCGGGTGAGCAGTTCTTC
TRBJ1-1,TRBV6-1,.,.,CASSQDSALRNTEAFF,TGTGCCAGCAGTCAGGACAGCGCTTTGAGGAACACTGAAGCTTTCTTT
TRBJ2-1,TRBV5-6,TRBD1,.,CASSPDRVFMYNEQFF,TGTGCCAGCAGCCCGGACAGGGTGTTTATGTACAATGAGCAGTTCTTC
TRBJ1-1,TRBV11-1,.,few,CASSLATGREAFF,TGTGCCAGCAGCTTAGCGACAGGTCGAGAAGCTTTCTTT
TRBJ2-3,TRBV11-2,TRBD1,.,CASSLGTGEPDTQYF,TGTGCCAGCAGCCTGGGGACAGGGGAGCCAGATACGCAGTATTTT
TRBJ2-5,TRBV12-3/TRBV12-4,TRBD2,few,CASRARGTSGSGTQYF,TGTGCCAGCAGAGCTAGGGGGACTAGCGGGAGCGGGACCCAGTACTTC
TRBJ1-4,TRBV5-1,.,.,CASSWGAPREKLFF,TGCGCCAGCAGCTGGGGGGCGCCGAGGGAAAAACTGTTTTTT
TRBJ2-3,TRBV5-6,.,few,CASSLELVRTDTQYF,TGTGCCAGCAGCTTGGAACTAGTGAGAACAGATACGCAGTATTTT
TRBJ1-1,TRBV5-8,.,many,CASSLDFVTEAFF,TGTGCCAGCAGCTTGGACTTCGTCACTGAAGCTTTCTTT
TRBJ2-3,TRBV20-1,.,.,CSARPPFSTDTQYF,TGCAGTGCTAGACCCCCGTTTAGCACAGATACGCAGTATTTT
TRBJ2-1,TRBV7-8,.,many,CASSKHSSYNEQFF,TGTGCCAGCAGCAAACATAGCTCCTACAATGAGCAGTTCTTC
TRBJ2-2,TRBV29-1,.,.,CSVGNGMGTGELFF,TGCAGCGTTGGAAATGGGATGGGCACCGGGGAGCTGTTTTTT
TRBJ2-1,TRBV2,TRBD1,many,CASRGTGDNEQFF,TGTGCCAGCAGGGGGACAGGGGACAATGAGCAGTTCTTC
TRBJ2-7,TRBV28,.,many,CASSSFGAPRAYEQYF,TGTGCCAGCAGCTCGTTCGGGGCTCCCCGAGCCTACGAGCAGTACTTC
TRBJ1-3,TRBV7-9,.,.,CASSGLSGNTIYF,TGTGCCAGCAGCGGACTATCTGGAAACACCATATATTTT
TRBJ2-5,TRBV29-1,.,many,CSVAGIQETQYF,TGCAGCGTTGCGGGGATACAAGAGACCCAGTACTTC